Sequencing of this TCR beta chain was carried out in a study of T cell responses to AZD1222 COVID-19 vaccine. Study-wide results and limits: Samples come after the peak T cell response, not at day 14.

Method: immunoSEQ multiplex PCR; TCRdb's copy keeps in-frame clones and lacks some. Of 150,000 to 180,000 clones listed, about nine tenths were seen once; the top ten hold approximately 2%. As to this clone: The antigen is not known.

Trimming shortened V by 2 bases and J by 3 bases, and 12 bases separated the two germline ends. The CDR3 spans 15 residues. The germline CDR1 and CDR2 sequences are LGHNA and YNFKEQ. Sequences were derived from peripheral blood, sampled on day 0 of AZD1222 vaccination. The receptor was isolated from an adult in good health. This sequence joins TRBV4-2 and TRBJ2-3, with D possibly matching TRBD1 (6 bases). CDR3 nucleotides: TGTGCCAGCAGCCAAAGGGGGAGAGGTACAGATACGCAGTATTTT. Translation gives CASSQRGRGTDTQYF.